The rows below give T cell receptor beta chains drawn from one sample of a study of cytomegalovirus exposure and HLA in healthy donors. Assay used: immunoSEQ multiplex PCR; TCRdb lists only in-frame clones, some missing. The sample has around 150,000 clones, 70% to 85% seen once; the top ten hold roughly 4.2%. Sequenced input: PBMCs. The receptors here all came from a man aged 40-55 years in good health and CMV-seronegative. The CDR3 runs from the conserved cysteine through the conserved F or W. The listing skips clone size in some rows; elsewhere it reads once, few, many or a size class.

clone_size	j_call	v_call	cdr3_aa
NA	TRBJ1-2	TRBV7-3	CASSATAGGTGYTF
NA	TRBJ2-5	TRBV7-2	CASSLVGVPGTQYF
NA	TRBJ2-1	TRBV14	CASSQGLAGYNEQFF
NA	TRBJ2-3	TRBV6-4	CASSDSRRGGADTQYF
NA	TRBJ2-7	TRBV5-4	CASSLYAGAKVYEQYF
NA	TRBJ1-1	TRBV28	CASSSGGTDTEAFF
NA	TRBJ2-3	TRBV6-1	CATRGGAHTDTQYF
once	TRBJ2-3	TRBV27	CASSLMGGTDTQYF
NA	TRBJ2-5	TRBV4-1	CASSQGGLKDRTIVRETQYF
few	TRBJ1-2	TRBV7-9	CASSFLAAGYGYTF
NA	TRBJ1-5	TRBV5-1	CASSLGTGSNQPQHF
few	TRBJ2-5	TRBV7-3	CASSRGSEETQYF
NA	TRBJ2-2	TRBV7-3	CASSSTPRSFGWEVQRAGELFF
NA	TRBJ2-1	TRBV7-8	CASSYGLAQGEGEQFF
NA	TRBJ2-7	TRBV10-2	CASTPYGLAGASSYEQYF
NA	TRBJ1-2	TRBV7-2	CASSLVGVDRAGDGYTF
NA	TRBJ2-1	TRBV19	CASSIGRGTGSHNEQFF
NA	TRBJ2-3	TRBV6-5	CASSYEERPPTDTQYF
NA	TRBJ1-5	TRBV5-8	CASAGTANQPQHF
once	TRBJ2-7	TRBV7-2	CASSRDRVTYEQYF
NA	TRBJ2-4	TRBV6-1	CASSGRWGRLSKNIQYF
NA	TRBJ1-2	TRBV19	CASRKTGFYGYTF
NA	TRBJ2-7	TRBV28	CASSFGPTYEQYF
NA	TRBJ2-3	TRBV6-5	CASSLTSTDTQYF
once	TRBJ2-1	TRBV7-8	CASSLVAGTAYNEQFF
NA	NA	TRBV6-5	CASSARDRDEQYF
NA	TRBJ2-2	TRBV19	CASSNPGVVGPGELFF
NA	TRBJ1-5	TRBV6-5	CASRGQGEQPQHF
NA	TRBJ2-7	TRBV2	CASSGTEFYEQYF
NA	TRBJ2-3	TRBV6-4	CASSWTGGDTQYF
NA	TRBJ2-3	TRBV5-1	CASSLRGTVRDTQYF
NA	TRBJ1-2	TRBV6-5	CASMSGDYGYTF
NA	TRBJ1-2	TRBV13	CASSSPTGMNYGYTF
NA	TRBJ1-5	TRBV7-8	CASRAQGGGQPQHF
NA	TRBJ2-1	TRBV19	CASSTVAGGPSEQFF
NA	TRBJ1-2	TRBV6-1	CACLLGGAGNIDYTF
NA	TRBJ2-2	TRBV9	CASPRRSQGDRCDTGELFF
NA	TRBJ2-1	TRBV29-1	CSGLYTETYNEQFF
once	TRBJ2-5	TRBV6-5	CASIAGETQYF
NA	TRBJ2-7	TRBV27	CASSLGGGALEQYF
few	TRBJ1-1	TRBV28	CASSFGGNTEAFF
NA	TRBJ1-1	TRBV6-5	CASSHRASNTEAFF
NA	TRBJ1-5	TRBV7-2	CASSLRGTGLSNQPQHF
NA	TRBJ2-1	TRBV7-3	CASSLTGTSGGGISEQFF
NA	TRBJ1-1	TRBV9	CASSVGQLNTEAFF
NA	TRBJ1-5	TRBV5-3	CARSLGLQGRYSNQPQHF
NA	TRBJ2-7	TRBV18	CASSPHGFSYEQYF
NA	TRBJ1-1	TRBV28	CASTLPGGQHTEAFF
NA	TRBJ2-1	TRBV6-5	CASSYRGAQYNEQFF
once	TRBJ2-5	TRBV7-6	CASSGRPTGEETQYF
NA	TRBJ2-4	TRBV2	CASSEFQENIQYF
once	TRBJ1-4	TRBV5-6	CASSLVSGRATNEKLFF
many	TRBJ2-3	TRBV6-1	CASSLTTGLGDTQYF
NA	TRBJ2-5	TRBV4-3	CTSSQEGPRGGPPETQYF